This T cell receptor beta chain was captured by sequencing in a study of blood T cells in healthy people across ages. Study conclusions and caveats: The percentage of naive T cells correlated strongly with TCR beta diversity. The donors' CMV status was not determined, possibly confounding changes in expanded clonotypes.

The CDR3 is 14 amino acids. A second PCR, run for about 7 to 11 cycles, used a sample-barcoded 5' primer plus a J-beta primer mix. TCRdb independently ran MiXCR on the 5' RACE reads; one entry per CDR3 protein. The sample includes about 930,000 distinct CDR3 sequences, about 27% seen only once; the top ten take roughly 10%. Notes on this clonotype: Its antigen is unknown. Mismatch with germline at one junction end may stem from a read error.

The sample was also linked to a second study, of T cells of mothers and their children.

The chain is built from TRBV12-3 or TRBV12-4 and TRBJ1-2, with D perhaps TRBD1 (5 bases). The sample taken for sequencing was blood. This clonotype originated in a woman in her forties in good health. The CDR3 sequence is CASRPMGQGYGYTF. As DNA, the CDR3 is TGCGCCAGCAGGCCCATGGGGCAAGGCTATGGCTACACCTTC.